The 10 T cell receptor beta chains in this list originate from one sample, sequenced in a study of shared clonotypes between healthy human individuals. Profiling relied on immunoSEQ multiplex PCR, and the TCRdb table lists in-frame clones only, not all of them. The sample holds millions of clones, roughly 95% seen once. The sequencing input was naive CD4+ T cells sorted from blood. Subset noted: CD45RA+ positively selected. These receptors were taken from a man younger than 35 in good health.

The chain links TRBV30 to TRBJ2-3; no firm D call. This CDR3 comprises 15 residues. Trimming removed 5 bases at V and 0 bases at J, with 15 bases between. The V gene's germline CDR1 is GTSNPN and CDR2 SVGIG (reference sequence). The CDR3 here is CAWATGALSTDTQYF. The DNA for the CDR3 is TGTGCCTGGGCCACCGGTGCTCTTAGCACAGATACGCAGTATTTT.

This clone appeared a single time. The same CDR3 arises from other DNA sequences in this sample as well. CDR3 bases: TGTGCCAGCAGCTTGAGTGGCGGCTCCTACGAGCAGTACTTC. This codes for CASSLSGGSYEQYF. The chain has TRBV7-9 and TRBJ2-7; D is unclear. Trimming took off 3 bases at V and 0 bases at J, with 9 bases between the two ends. CDR3 size: 14 residues. The germline V gene encodes CDR1 SEHNR and CDR2 FQNEAQ (reference sequence).

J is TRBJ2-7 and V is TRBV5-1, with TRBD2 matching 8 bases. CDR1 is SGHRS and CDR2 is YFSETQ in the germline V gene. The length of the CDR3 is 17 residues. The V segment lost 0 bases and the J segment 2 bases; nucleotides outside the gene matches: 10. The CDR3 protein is CASSLGIAGYIPYEQYF. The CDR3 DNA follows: TGCGCCAGCAGCTTGGGCATAGCGGGGTACATTCCCTACGAGCAGTACTTC. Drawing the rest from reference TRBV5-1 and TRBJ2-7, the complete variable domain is KAGVTQTPRYLIKTRGQQVTLSCSPISGHRSVSWYQQTPGQGLQFLFEYFSETQRNKGNFPGRFSGRQFSNSRSEMNVSTLELGDSALYLCASSLGIAGYIPYEQYFGPGTRLTVT.

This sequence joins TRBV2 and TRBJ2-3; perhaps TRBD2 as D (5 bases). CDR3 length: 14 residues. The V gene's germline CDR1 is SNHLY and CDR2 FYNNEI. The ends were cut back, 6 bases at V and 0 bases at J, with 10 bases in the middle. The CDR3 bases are TGTGCCAGCAGGGAGGATCTAAGCACAGATACGCAGTATTTT. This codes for CASREDLSTDTQYF.

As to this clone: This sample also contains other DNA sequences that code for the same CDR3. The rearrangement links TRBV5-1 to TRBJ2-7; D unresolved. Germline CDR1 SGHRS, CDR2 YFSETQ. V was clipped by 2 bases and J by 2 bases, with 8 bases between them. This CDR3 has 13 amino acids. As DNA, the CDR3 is TGCGCCAGCAGCTTAGACAATGCCTACGAGCAGTACTTC. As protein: CASSLDNAYEQYF. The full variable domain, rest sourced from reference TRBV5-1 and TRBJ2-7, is KAGVTQTPRYLIKTRGQQVTLSCSPISGHRSVSWYQQTPGQGLQFLFEYFSETQRNKGNFPGRFSGRQFSNSRSEMNVSTLELGDSALYLCASSLDNAYEQYFGPGTRLTVT.

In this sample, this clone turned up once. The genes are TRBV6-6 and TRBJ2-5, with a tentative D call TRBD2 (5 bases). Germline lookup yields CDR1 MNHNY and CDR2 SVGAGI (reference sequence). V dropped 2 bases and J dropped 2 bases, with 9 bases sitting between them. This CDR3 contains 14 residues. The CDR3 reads CASSYEGSQETQYF. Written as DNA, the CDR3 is TGTGCCAGCAGTTACGAGGGCTCGCAAGAGACCCAGTACTTC.

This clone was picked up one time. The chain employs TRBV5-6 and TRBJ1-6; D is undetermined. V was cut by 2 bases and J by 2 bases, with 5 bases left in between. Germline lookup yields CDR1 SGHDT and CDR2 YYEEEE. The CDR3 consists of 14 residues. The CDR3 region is CASSFNPYNSPLHF. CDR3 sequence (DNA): TGTGCCAGCAGCTTTAATCCCTATAATTCACCCCTCCACTTT.

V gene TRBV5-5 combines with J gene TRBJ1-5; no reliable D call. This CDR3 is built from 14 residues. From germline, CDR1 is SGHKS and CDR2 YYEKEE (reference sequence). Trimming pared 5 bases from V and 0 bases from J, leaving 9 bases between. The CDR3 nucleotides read TGTGCCAGCAGTCAATTGGATAGCAATCAGCCCCAGCATTTT. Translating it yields CASSQLDSNQPQHF.

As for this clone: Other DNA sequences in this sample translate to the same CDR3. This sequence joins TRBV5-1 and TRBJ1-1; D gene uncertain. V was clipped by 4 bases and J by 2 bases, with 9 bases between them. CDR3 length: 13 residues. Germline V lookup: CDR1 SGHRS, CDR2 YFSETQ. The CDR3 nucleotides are TGCGCCAGCAGCCTTCGAGCAAACACTGAAGCTTTCTTT. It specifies CASSLRANTEAFF.

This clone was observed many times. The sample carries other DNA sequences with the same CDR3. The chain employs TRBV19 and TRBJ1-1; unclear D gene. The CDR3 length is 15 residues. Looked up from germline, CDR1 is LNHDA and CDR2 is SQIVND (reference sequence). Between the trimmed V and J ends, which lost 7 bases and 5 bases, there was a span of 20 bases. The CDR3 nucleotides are TGTGCCAGTAATTCGAAACTGGCTTCGGGGACTGAAGCTTTCTTT. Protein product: CASNSKLASGTEAFF.